One T cell receptor (beta chain) is described in this entry. What it recognizes is unknown. Method: immunoSEQ multiplex PCR; TCRdb's copy keeps in-frame clones and lacks some. The sample includes roughly 110,000 clones, under 90% of them seen just once. These data belong to a study of T cell responses to AZD1222 COVID-19 vaccine. At the level of the study: Timing groups of about 4 and about 12 weeks for second doses were pooled.

General study results and limits: Among AZD1222 vaccinees, only six or seven were seropositive at baseline. The study reported that nearly half of spike-specific TCRs target unmutated variant regions.

The sample was peripheral blood, taken on day 0 of AZD1222 vaccination. This TCR was recovered from an adult in good health.

The CDR3 protein is CASSFNSGGNYGYTF. The CDR3 region has the DNA TGTGCCAGCAGTTTCAACTCGGGGGGAAACTATGGCTACACCTTC. The chain combines TRBV6-5 with TRBJ1-2; perhaps TRBD1 as D (5 bases). CDR3 length: 15 residues. Trimming stripped 4 bases from V and 2 bases from J, with 14 bases between. Germline loops: CDR1 MNHEY, CDR2 SVGAGI.